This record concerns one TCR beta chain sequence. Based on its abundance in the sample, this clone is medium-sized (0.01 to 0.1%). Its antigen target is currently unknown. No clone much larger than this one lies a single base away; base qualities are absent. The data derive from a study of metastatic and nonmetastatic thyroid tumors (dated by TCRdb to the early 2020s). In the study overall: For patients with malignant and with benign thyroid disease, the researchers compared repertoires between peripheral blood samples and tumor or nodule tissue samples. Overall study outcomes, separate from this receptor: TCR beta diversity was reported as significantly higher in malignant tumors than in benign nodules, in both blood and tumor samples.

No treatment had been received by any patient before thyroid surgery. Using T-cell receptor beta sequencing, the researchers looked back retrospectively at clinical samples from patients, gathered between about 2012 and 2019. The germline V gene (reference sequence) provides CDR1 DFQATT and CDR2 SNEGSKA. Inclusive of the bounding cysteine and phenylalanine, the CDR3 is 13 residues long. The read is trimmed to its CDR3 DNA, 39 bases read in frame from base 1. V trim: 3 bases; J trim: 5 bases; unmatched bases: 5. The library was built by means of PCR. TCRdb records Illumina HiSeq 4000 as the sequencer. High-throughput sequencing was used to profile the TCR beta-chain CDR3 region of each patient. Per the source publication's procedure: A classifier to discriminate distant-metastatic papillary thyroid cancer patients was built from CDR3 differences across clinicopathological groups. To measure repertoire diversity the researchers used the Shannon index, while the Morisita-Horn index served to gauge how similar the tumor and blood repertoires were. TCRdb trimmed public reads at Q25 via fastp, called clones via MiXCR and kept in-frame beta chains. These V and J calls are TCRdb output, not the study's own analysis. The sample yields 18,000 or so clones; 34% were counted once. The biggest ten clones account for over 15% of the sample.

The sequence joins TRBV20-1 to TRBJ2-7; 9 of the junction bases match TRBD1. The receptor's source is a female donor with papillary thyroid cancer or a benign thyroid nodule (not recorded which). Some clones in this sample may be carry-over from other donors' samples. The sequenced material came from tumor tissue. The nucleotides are TGCAGTGCTAGCCGGGACAGGGACCACGAGCAGTACTTC. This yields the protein CSASRDRDHEQYF.